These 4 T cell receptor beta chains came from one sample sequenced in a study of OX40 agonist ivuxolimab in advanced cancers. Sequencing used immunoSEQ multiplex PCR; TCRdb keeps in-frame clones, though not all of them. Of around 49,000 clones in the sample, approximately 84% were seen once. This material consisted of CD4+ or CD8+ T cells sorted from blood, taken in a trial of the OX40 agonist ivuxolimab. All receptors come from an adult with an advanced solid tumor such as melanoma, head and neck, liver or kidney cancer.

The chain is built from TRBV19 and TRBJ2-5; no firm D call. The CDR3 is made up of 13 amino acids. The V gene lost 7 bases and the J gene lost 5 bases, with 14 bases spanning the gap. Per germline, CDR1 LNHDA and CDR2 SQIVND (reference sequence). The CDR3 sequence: CASTPGDGETQYF. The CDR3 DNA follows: TGTGCCAGTACCCCCGGTGATGGGGAGACCCAGTACTTC.

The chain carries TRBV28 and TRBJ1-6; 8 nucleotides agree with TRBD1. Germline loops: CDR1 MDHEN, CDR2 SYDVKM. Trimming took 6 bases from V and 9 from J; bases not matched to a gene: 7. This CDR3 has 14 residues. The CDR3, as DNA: TGTGCCAGCAGCATGACAGGGGAGATTTCACCCCTCCACTTT. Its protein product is CASSMTGEISPLHF.

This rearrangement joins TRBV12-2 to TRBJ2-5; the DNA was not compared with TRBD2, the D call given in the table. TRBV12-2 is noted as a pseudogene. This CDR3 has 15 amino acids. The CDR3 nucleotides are TGTGCAAGTCGCCTCGGACTAGAGGGCCAAGAGACCCAGTACTTC. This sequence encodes CASRLGLEGQETQYF.

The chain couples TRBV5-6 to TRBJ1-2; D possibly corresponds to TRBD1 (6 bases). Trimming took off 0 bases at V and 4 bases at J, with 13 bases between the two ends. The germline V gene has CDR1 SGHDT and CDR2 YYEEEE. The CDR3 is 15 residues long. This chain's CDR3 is CASSLASWTAYGYTF. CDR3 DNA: TGTGCCAGCAGCTTGGCGTCGTGGACAGCCTATGGCTACACCTTC.